The next 9 T cell receptor beta chains were all read from a single sample in a study of T cell repertoires in cytomegalovirus infection (dated by TCRdb to between 2017 and 2020). The instrument was an Illumina HiSeq 1500. TCRdb trimmed the raw reads at Q25, called clones with MiXCR and kept productive beta chains. Records with the same CDR3 protein are collapsed into one entry carrying the most frequent genes and DNA. This sample comprises approximately 590,000 distinct CDR3 sequences, 40% of them detected only once. The top ten hold 40% to 60% of the sample. These receptors' antigens are unknown. Per the publication, the treatment or condition label means: in vitro stimulation with specific CMV peptide epitopes to enrich CMV-specific T cells. The sample consisted of cultured PBMCs, taken from culture after CMV antigen stimulation. The receptor set was obtained from a human donor in good health (CMV status not recorded). Some clones in this sample may be carry-over from other donors' samples.

This clonotype was observed a few times. V usage is TRBV7-2 and J usage is TRBJ1-4; the D is unclear. Germline CDR1 SGHTA, CDR2 FQGNSA. V was trimmed by 0 bases and J by 1 base, leaving 18 bases between them. The CDR3 extends over 19 amino acids. This CDR3 reads CASSLAPGRGRVTNEKLFF. The CDR3 DNA reads as TGTGCCAGCAGCTTAGCCCCCGGGAGAGGAAGGGTAACTAATGAAAAACTGTTTTTT. Together with reference TRBV7-2 and TRBJ1-4, the CDR3 gives the full variable domain: GAGVSQSPSNKVTEKGKDVELRCDPISGHTALYWYRQSLGQGLEFLIYFQGNSAPDKSGLPSDRFSAERTGGSVSTLTIQRTQQEDSAVYLCASSLAPGRGRVTNEKLFFGSGTQLSVL.

V gene TRBV7-2 combines with J gene TRBJ2-1; TRBD2 aligns across 15 bases. Germline values: CDR1 SGHTA, CDR2 FQGNSA. V was pared by 5 bases and J by 14 bases, with 4 bases of the junction left unmatched. CDR3 length equals 13 residues. CDR3 loop: CASSPGTSGGKFF. DNA of the CDR3: TGTGCCAGCAGCCCAGGGACTAGCGGGGGGAAGTTCTTC. The full variable domain, in which reference TRBV7-2 and TRBJ2-1 provide the parts outside the CDR3, is GAGVSQSPSNKVTEKGKDVELRCDPISGHTALYWYRQSLGQGLEFLIYFQGNSAPDKSGLPSDRFSAERTGGSVSTLTIQRTQQEDSAVYLCASSPGTSGGKFFGPGTRLTVL.

The V call is TRBV2, the J call TRBJ2-1; D gene ambiguous. Germline V gene sequence: CDR1 SNHLY, CDR2 FYNNEI. Trimming took off 6 bases at V and 10 bases at J, with 13 bases between the two ends. The CDR3 runs 12 residues. CDR3 in amino acids: CASRTPSVEQFF. The CDR3 DNA reads TGTGCCAGCAGGACTCCTAGTGTGGAGCAGTTCTTC.

This clonotype has only a few counts. The chain carries TRBV4-1 and TRBJ1-6; no clear D gene. The CDR3 is 13 amino acids. V was pared by 10 bases and J by 0 bases, with 7 bases between. Germline loops: CDR1 MGHRA, CDR2 YSYEKL. The CDR3 sequence: CATRGSYNSPLHF. In nucleotides, the CDR3 is TGCGCCACCCGCGGCTCCTATAATTCACCCCTCCACTTT.

This clonotype was detected a few times. This chain uses TRBV25-1 with TRBJ2-5, with D perhaps matching TRBD2 (6 bases). The length of the CDR3 is 13 residues. The V end lost 1 base, the J end lost 5 bases, and 8 bases lay between the germline ends. Germline CDR1 is MGHDK and CDR2 is SYGVNS. CDR3 in amino acids: CASSESGGETQYF. CDR3 coding DNA: TGTGCCAGCAGTGAATCTGGGGGGGAGACCCAGTACTTC. Using reference TRBV25-1 and TRBJ2-5 for the parts outside the CDR3, the full variable domain is EADIYQTPRYLVIGTGKKITLECSQTMGHDKMYWYQQDPGMELHLIHYSYGVNSTEKGDLSSESTVSRIRTEHFPLTLESARPSHTSQYLCASSESGGETQYFGPGTRLLVL.

There are a few counts of this clonotype. The chain employs TRBV6-1 and TRBJ1-5; weak D call: TRBD1 (5 bases). Germline V gene data show CDR1 as MNHNS and CDR2 as SASEGT. The CDR3 covers 16 residues. V lost 3 bases, J lost 2 bases, and 14 bases lay in between. CDR3 loop: CASSESVPRGNQPQHF. CDR3 bases: TGTGCCAGCAGTGAGTCTGTACCCAGGGGCAATCAGCCCCAGCATTTT.

The chain is built from TRBV7-6 and TRBJ2-1; TRBD2 is a possible D gene (5 bases). Germline assignment: CDR1 SGHVS and CDR2 FNYEAQ. Trimming pared 0 bases from V and 3 bases from J, leaving 9 bases between. The CDR3 runs 15 residues. CDR3 DNA: TGTGCCAGCAGCTTAGCGCGGGTAGACTACAATGAGCAGTTCTTC. Protein: CASSLARVDYNEQFF.

The rearrangement links TRBV6-1 to TRBJ1-2, with TRBD1 matching 11 bases. The J segment lost 5 bases and the V segment lost 10 bases, leaving 6 bases of the junction unmatched. The germline V gene encodes CDR1 MNHNS and CDR2 SASEGT. This CDR3 is 13 amino acids long. The CDR3 is CATGDRGAYGYTF. The CDR3 bases are TGTGCCACCGGGGACAGGGGGGCATATGGCTACACCTTC.

This chain uses TRBV11-2 with TRBJ2-3, with 9 bases matching TRBD1. V was clipped by 4 bases and J by 11 bases; unmatched bases: 4. The CDR3 runs to 12 residues. Germline V CDR1 and CDR2: SGHAT, FQNNGV. In DNA, the CDR3 is TGTGCCAGCAGCTGGGACAGGGAGGTGCAGTATTTT. It translates to CASSWDREVQYF.